These 7 T cell receptor beta chains share one sample of origin, sequenced in a study of cytomegalovirus exposure and HLA in healthy donors. PCR employed 60 Vbeta and 13 Jbeta primers. Sequenced by immunoSEQ multiplex PCR; TCRdb stores in-frame clones only, minus some. The top ten clones hold about 1.6% of a sample with 50,000 to 75,000 clones, roughly 83% of them seen once. The source material was PBMCs. These receptors all stem from a human donor in good health.

This clone was recorded only once. The CDR3 region has the DNA TGTGCCAGCAGCTTATCCCGGGCCCGGGACAGGGGCAATGAGCAGTTCTTC. Encoded protein: CASSLSRARDRGNEQFF. The V and J genes are TRBV7-6 and TRBJ2-1, with TRBD1 identical over 10 bases. The CDR3 covers 17 residues. V lost 2 bases and J lost 6; bases outside the gene matches: 10. Germline V gene lookup returns CDR1 SGHVS and CDR2 FNYEAQ.

V is TRBV7-2 and J is TRBJ2-7; D possibly corresponds to TRBD1 (5 bases). Trimming stripped 1 base from V and 3 bases from J, with 10 bases between. Germline CDR1 and CDR2: SGHTA and FQGNSA. The CDR3 is made up of 14 amino acids. The CDR3 DNA follows: TGTGCCAGCAGCTTAGGCAGGGTGGGCTACGAGCAGTACTTC. Amino acid sequence: CASSLGRVGYEQYF. Full variable domain (rest looked up from reference TRBV7-2 and TRBJ2-7): GAGVSQSPSNKVTEKGKDVELRCDPISGHTALYWYRQSLGQGLEFLIYFQGNSAPDKSGLPSDRFSAERTGGSVSTLTIQRTQQEDSAVYLCASSLGRVGYEQYFGPGTRLTVT.

The rearrangement links TRBV6-1 to TRBJ1-2; D unresolved. CDR1 is MNHNS, CDR2 SASEGT, per germline. With 7 bases removed from V and 8 bases from J, the gap between germline ends came to 23 bases. CDR3 length: 15 residues. The CDR3 DNA is TGTGCCAGCACCCCAACTAGACTGGGTGAGCTCGGCTACACCTTC. Protein product: CASTPTRLGELGYTF.

The rearrangement links TRBV4-3 to TRBJ1-2, with TRBD1 matching 7 bases. V shed 1 base and J 4 bases; nucleotides not matched to a gene: 9. This CDR3 region has 16 residues. The germline CDR1 and CDR2 sequences are LGHNA and YSLEER. The CDR3 nucleotides read TGCGCCAGCAGCCAAGTTATTACGGGACAGACCTATGGCTACACCTTC. It codes for CASSQVITGQTYGYTF.

This clone was seen more than once but under ten times. The chain uses TRBV7-8 and TRBJ2-4, with a weak D call TRBD1 (6 bases). Looked up from germline, CDR1 is SGHVS and CDR2 is FQNEAQ. The CDR3 contains 14 residues. V lost 7 bases and J 8 bases, leaving 18 bases between the germline ends. Here the CDR3 DNA reads TGTGCCAGCAAGACAACAGGGTCGTCGGACATTCAGTACTTC. It yields the protein CASKTTGSSDIQYF.

The V gene is TRBV7-8, the J gene TRBJ1-3, with D tentatively TRBD1 (6 bases). Trimming pared 1 base from V and 4 bases from J, leaving 14 bases between. The CDR3 contains 16 residues. CDR1 SGHVS and CDR2 FQNEAQ come from the germline V gene. CDR3 residues: CASSLGQGRTGNTIYF. In DNA form, the CDR3 reads TGTGCCAGCAGCTTAGGTCAGGGGCGGACAGGAAACACCATATATTTT.

The V and J genes are TRBV5-8 and TRBJ2-3; 7 nucleotides line up with TRBD1. With 9 bases clipped from V and 0 bases from J, the junction kept 7 bases outside the gene matches. CDR1 and CDR2 (germline): SGHTS, YDEGEE. The CDR3 runs to 14 residues. CDR3 in amino acids: CAISTGISTDTQYF. The CDR3, as DNA: TGTGCCATTTCGACAGGGATAAGCACAGATACGCAGTATTTT.